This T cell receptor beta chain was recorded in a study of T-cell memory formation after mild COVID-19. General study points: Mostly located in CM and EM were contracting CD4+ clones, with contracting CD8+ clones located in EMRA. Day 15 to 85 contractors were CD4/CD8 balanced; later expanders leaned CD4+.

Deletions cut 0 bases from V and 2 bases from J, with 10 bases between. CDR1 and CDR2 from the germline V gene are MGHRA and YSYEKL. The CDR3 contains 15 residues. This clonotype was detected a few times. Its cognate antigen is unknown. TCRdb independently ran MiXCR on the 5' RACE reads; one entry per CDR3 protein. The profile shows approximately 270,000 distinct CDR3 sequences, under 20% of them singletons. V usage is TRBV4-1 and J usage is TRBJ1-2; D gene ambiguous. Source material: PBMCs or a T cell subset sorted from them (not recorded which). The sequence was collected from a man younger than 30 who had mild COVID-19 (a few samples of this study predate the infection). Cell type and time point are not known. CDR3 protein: CASSQEGKANYGYTF. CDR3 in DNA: TGCGCCAGCAGCCAAGAAGGGAAAGCAAACTATGGCTACACCTTC.